The entry below describes one TCR beta chain. This CDR3 region has 14 residues. The V segment lost 0 bases and the J segment 6 bases; nucleotides outside the gene matches: 1. Germline CDR1 KGHSY, CDR2 FQNENV. In the source study's methods: Nucleated cell counts were estimated from reference gene primer amplification. Profiling relied on immunoSEQ multiplex PCR, and the TCRdb table lists in-frame clones only, not all of them. The V and J calls and clone size were taken over from that table, and D and trimming were inferred from the DNA. Of some 150,000 clones listed, roughly 81% were seen once; the top ten hold more than 8.5%. This record belongs to a study of blood T cell repertoires in COVID-19. Study background: Both acute and convalescent COVID-19 samples were obtained from the United States, Italy and Spain. Sample material is recorded as cDNA or gDNA derived from T cells, B-cell-depleted T cells, or PBMCs.

This chain joins TRBV16 and TRBJ2-1; 8 nucleotides line up with TRBD2. The sequence came from a woman aged 45-65 years with active or convalescent COVID-19. Sequences were obtained from peripheral blood. In DNA, the CDR3 is TGTGCCAGCAGCCAATCCAGCGGGAGCAATGAGCAGTTCTTC. Translated, it gives CASSQSSGSNEQFF.